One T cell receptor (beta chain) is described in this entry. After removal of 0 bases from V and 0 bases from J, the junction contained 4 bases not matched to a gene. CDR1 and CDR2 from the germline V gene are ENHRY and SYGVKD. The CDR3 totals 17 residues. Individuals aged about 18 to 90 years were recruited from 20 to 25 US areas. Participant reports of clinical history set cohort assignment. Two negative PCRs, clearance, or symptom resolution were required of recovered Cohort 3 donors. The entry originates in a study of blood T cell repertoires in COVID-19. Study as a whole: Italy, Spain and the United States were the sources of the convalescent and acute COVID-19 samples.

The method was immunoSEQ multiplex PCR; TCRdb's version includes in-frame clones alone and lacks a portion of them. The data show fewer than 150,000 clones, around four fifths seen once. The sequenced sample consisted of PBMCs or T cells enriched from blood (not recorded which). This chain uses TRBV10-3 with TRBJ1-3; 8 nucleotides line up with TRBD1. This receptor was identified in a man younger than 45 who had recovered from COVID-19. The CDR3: CAISESATGGSGNTIYF. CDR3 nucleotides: TGTGCCATCAGTGAGTCCGCTACAGGGGGCTCTGGAAACACCATATATTTT.